This T cell receptor (beta chain) originates from a study of shared clonotypes between healthy human individuals. The study's findings and limits: On the whole, naive subsets had larger estimated richness than memory subsets had. Clonotypes that were shared across a few donors made up approximately 5% of naive CD4 clonotypes.

This clone was found once. Its antigen is unknown. In the original workflow: ImmunoSEQ sequences covered only the junction and lacked quality scores; filtering therefore differed. TCRdb's copy holds only in-frame clones and misses some; the assay was immunoSEQ multiplex PCR. That table gives V, J and clone size, and the DNA gave D and trimming. The sample lists over a million clones; around 97% were seen once. The CDR3 contains 15 residues. Trimming left V 7 bases short and J 4 bases short, with 19 bases between. Germline V CDR1 and CDR2: MNHNS, SASEGT. The clonotype was recovered from a man aged 25 to 40 in good health. The sample comprised naive CD4+ T cells sorted from blood. Subset described: CD45RA+ positively selected. This chain connects TRBV6-1 to TRBJ2-5; D perhaps matches TRBD2 (5 bases). In nucleotides, the CDR3 is TGTGCCAGCACTAGCAATCTGGGTCGTATAGAGACCCAGTACTTC. Protein: CASTSNLGRIETQYF.